Listed below are T cell receptor beta chains from one sample, sequenced in a study of blood T cell repertoires in COVID-19. Sequencing was performed with immunoSEQ multiplex PCR; in TCRdb, only in-frame clones are kept and a portion is missing. The sample yields about 150,000 clones, approximately 88% seen once. Material for sequencing was peripheral blood. These receptors were taken from an older man with acute or convalescent COVID-19. Both conserved end residues are part of each CDR3. Each record gives: D gene, J gene, clone size, V gene, CDR3 protein, CDR3 DNA. The D gene is left open where the match is weak. Not all rows give a size; the values are once, few, many and, for expanded clones, a class.

>NA|TRBJ2-1|NA|TRBV5-1
CASSLDVGSYNEQFF
TGCGCCAGCAGCTTGGATGTCGGCTCCTACAATGAGCAGTTCTTC
>TRBD1|TRBJ1-2|NA|TRBV11-3
CASSFGQGYGYTF
TGTGCCAGCAGCTTCGGACAGGGCTATGGCTACACCTTC
>NA|TRBJ1-4|NA|TRBV19
CASSMTEINEKLFF
TGTGCCAGTAGTATGACAGAAATTAATGAAAAACTGTTTTTT
>NA|TRBJ1-2|NA|TRBV11-2
CASSPRQAGSPGYTF
TGTGCCAGCAGCCCAAGACAGGCTGGATCTCCTGGCTACACCTTC
>TRBD1|TRBJ2-7|NA|TRBV5-6
CASSLGGTGDSKPGQYF
TGTGCCAGCAGCTTGGGAGGGACAGGGGATTCGAAACCGGGGCAGTACTTC
>TRBD2|TRBJ2-1|NA|TRBV5-1
CASSFAPGLAGKSSYNEQFF
TGCGCCAGCAGCTTTGCCCCGGGACTAGCGGGAAAGAGCTCCTACAATGAGCAGTTCTTC
>TRBD1|TRBJ2-2|NA|TRBV7-2
CASSRTGGSTGELFF
TGTGCCAGCAGTCGGACAGGGGGAAGCACCGGGGAGCTGTTTTTT
>TRBD1|TRBJ2-1|NA|TRBV5-4
CASSRPPGQDPYNEQFF
TGTGCCAGCAGTCGACCCCCGGGACAGGACCCCTACAATGAGCAGTTCTTC
>TRBD1|TRBJ2-7|once|TRBV7-2
CASSLAGGGQGHYEQYF
TGTGCCAGCAGCTTAGCGGGGGGGGGACAGGGTCACTACGAGCAGTACTTC
>NA|TRBJ2-7|NA|TRBV4-1
CASSRERQTYEQYF
TGCGCCAGCAGCCGCGAGAGACAGACCTACGAGCAGTACTTC
>TRBD2|TRBJ2-7|NA|TRBV10-3
CAISLAGGGYEQYF
TGTGCCATCAGCCTGGCGGGAGGAGGGTACGAGCAGTACTTC
>TRBD1|TRBJ1-2|NA|TRBV28
CASSSSGTGLSGYTF
TGTGCCAGCAGTTCCTCCGGGACAGGGTTGAGTGGCTACACCTTC
>NA|TRBJ2-3|NA|TRBV27
CASSSWASVQQYF
TGTGCCAGCAGTTCCTGGGCTAGCGTACAACAGTATTTT
>TRBD1|TRBJ1-4|few|TRBV2
CASKPGQGAYEKLFF
TGTGCCAGTAAACCGGGACAGGGGGCTTATGAAAAACTGTTTTTT
>NA|TRBJ2-1|NA|TRBV6-5
CASRKRNNEQFF
TGTGCCAGCAGGAAGCGTAACAATGAGCAGTTCTTC
>TRBD1|TRBJ1-4|NA|TRBV29-1
CSVLGDRSNEKLFF
TGCAGCGTCCTAGGGGACAGGTCTAATGAAAAACTGTTTTTT
>NA|TRBJ2-7|NA|TRBV5-4
CASSLAGSNLNEQYF
TGTGCCAGCAGCTTGGCAGGGTCCAATCTTAACGAGCAGTACTTC
>TRBD1|TRBJ1-2|NA|TRBV28
CASSSDRGNYGYTF
TGTGCCAGCAGTTCGGACAGGGGAAACTATGGCTACACCTTC
>NA|TRBJ1-4|few|TRBV12-3/TRBV12-4
CASSPLPGEKLFF
TGTGCCAGCAGTCCTCTTCCGGGGGAAAAACTGTTTTTT
>TRBD1|TRBJ1-1|NA|TRBV27
CASSPRTGRRNTEAFF
TGTGCCAGCAGTCCCCGGACAGGGCGGAGGAACACTGAAGCTTTCTTT
>NA|TRBJ1-5|NA|TRBV12-3/TRBV12-4
CASSTESAQHF
TGTGCCAGTTCTACTGAGTCGGCCCAGCATTTT
>NA|TRBJ2-7|NA|TRBV28
CASSPERPGGKYF
TGTGCCAGCAGCCCCGAACGACCAGGGGGGAAGTACTTC
>TRBD2|TRBJ2-1|NA|TRBV11-2
CASRLERGGLNEQFF
TGTGCCAGCAGACTCGAGCGGGGGGGCCTCAATGAGCAGTTCTTC
>TRBD2|TRBJ2-2|NA|TRBV12-3/TRBV12-4
CASTSGGTGELFF
TGTGCCAGCACTAGCGGGGGAACCGGGGAGCTGTTTTTT
>TRBD1|TRBJ2-1|NA|TRBV4-1
CASSLTRTGALYNEQFF
TGCGCCAGCAGCCTGACGAGGACAGGGGCGTTGTACAATGAGCAGTTCTTC
>NA|TRBJ1-3|once|TRBV5-1
CASSLDGEIGNTIYF
TGCGCCAGCAGCTTGGACGGGGAGATTGGAAACACCATATATTTT
>NA|TRBJ2-6|NA|TRBV19
CASSPPEKILSSGANVLTF
TGTGCCAGTAGTCCCCCCGAGAAGATCCTGAGCTCTGGGGCCAACGTCCTGACTTTC
>TRBD1|TRBJ1-5|NA|TRBV5-8
CASSPQDRVWNQPQHF
TGTGCCAGCAGCCCCCAAGACAGGGTTTGGAATCAGCCCCAGCATTTT
>TRBD1|TRBJ2-5|NA|TRBV18
CASSPGTGVGETQYF
TGTGCCAGCTCACCTGGGACAGGGGTTGGAGAGACCCAGTACTTC
>TRBD2|TRBJ2-1|NA|TRBV6-5
CASQPGLAKYNEQFF
TGTGCCAGCCAGCCGGGACTAGCGAAGTACAATGAGCAGTTCTTC
>TRBD1|TRBJ2-7|NA|TRBV10-3
CAISEGTGKRYEQYF
TGTGCCATCAGTGAGGGGACAGGGAAAAGGTACGAGCAGTACTTC
>NA|TRBJ1-5|NA|TRBV6-6
CASSYSFTGQPQHF
TGTGCCAGCAGTTACTCGTTCACGGGTCAGCCCCAGCATTTT
>NA|TRBJ2-5|NA|TRBV19
CASSSGYQETQYF
TGTGCCAGTAGCTCGGGTTACCAAGAGACCCAGTACTTC
>NA|TRBJ2-1|NA|TRBV19
CASSRPAGSSSYNEQFF
TGTGCCAGTAGTAGGCCGGCAGGCTCGAGCTCCTACAATGAGCAGTTCTTC
>NA|TRBJ2-7|NA|TRBV5-1
CASSLGFSGQSYEQYF
TGCGCCAGCAGCTTGGGTTTTAGCGGCCAATCCTACGAGCAGTACTTC
>TRBD2|TRBJ2-1|NA|TRBV11-2
CASSPGTSGSDEQFF
TGTGCCAGCAGCCCAGGGACTAGCGGTAGCGATGAGCAGTTCTTC
>TRBD2|TRBJ2-5|NA|TRBV2
CASSSGSSETQYF
TGTGCCAGCAGTAGCGGGAGTAGTGAGACCCAGTACTTC
>TRBD1|TRBJ2-1|once|TRBV7-2
CASSLAGTGQRIHNEQFF
TGTGCCAGCAGCTTAGCCGGGACAGGACAAAGAATTCACAATGAGCAGTTCTTC
>NA|TRBJ1-3|NA|TRBV5-1
CASSLSPGFSGNTIYF
TGCGCCAGCAGCTTATCTCCGGGTTTCTCTGGAAACACCATATATTTT
>TRBD2|TRBJ2-7|NA|TRBV11-2
CASSTRLAGSYEQYF
TGTGCCAGCTCCACAAGACTAGCGGGCTCCTACGAGCAGTACTTC
>NA|TRBJ2-1|NA|TRBV4-1
CASSQERGGLNEQFF
TGCGCCAGCAGCCAAGAGCGGGGAGGCTTAAATGAGCAGTTCTTC
>TRBD2|TRBJ2-1|NA|TRBV27
CASKGLADNEQFF
TGTGCCAGCAAGGGGCTAGCGGACAATGAGCAGTTCTTC
>NA|TRBJ1-6|once|TRBV14
CASSQGGTERGSPLHF
TGTGCCAGCAGCCAAGGGGGTACGGAACGCGGGTCACCCCTCCACTTT
>TRBD1|TRBJ2-3|NA|TRBV5-6
CASSLHRQGVTDTQYF
TGTGCCAGCAGCCTTCATCGACAGGGAGTCACAGATACGCAGTATTTT
>NA|TRBJ2-7|NA|TRBV6-5
CASSGWYEQYF
TGTGCCAGCAGCGGTTGGTACGAGCAGTACTTC
>NA|TRBJ2-5|NA|TRBV5-4
CASSLAVGVQETQYF
TGTGCCAGCAGCTTGGCCGTAGGGGTTCAAGAGACCCAGTACTTC
>TRBD1|TRBJ1-1|NA|TRBV7-2
CASSSDGQGTEAFF
TGTGCCAGCAGCTCGGACGGACAGGGGACTGAAGCTTTCTTT
>NA|TRBJ2-1|once|TRBV6-1
CASSESEASRRHEQFF
TGTGCCAGCAGTGAATCGGAAGCGTCGAGACGGCATGAGCAGTTCTTC
>NA|TRBJ1-6|NA|TRBV18
CASSPKGESYNSPLHF
TGTGCCAGCTCACCAAAGGGAGAATCCTATAATTCACCCCTCCACTTT
>NA|TRBJ2-7|NA|TRBV28
CASSPSGGSEQYF
TGTGCCAGCAGTCCGAGTGGGGGGAGCGAGCAGTACTTC
>NA|TRBJ1-6|once|TRBV2
CASKNRWDSPLHF
TGTGCCAGCAAGAACAGGTGGGATTCACCCCTCCACTTT
>TRBD2|TRBJ2-1|NA|TRBV9
CASSATSGGAEEQFF
TGTGCCAGCAGCGCCACTAGCGGGGGGGCGGAGGAGCAGTTCTTC
>NA|TRBJ2-3|NA|TRBV19
CASISGQSLTDTQYF
TGTGCCAGTATCAGCGGGCAGTCACTTACAGATACGCAGTATTTT
>NA|TRBJ2-2|NA|TRBV29-1
CSVEQGGNTGELFF
TGCAGCGTTGAACAGGGGGGGAACACCGGGGAGCTGTTTTTT